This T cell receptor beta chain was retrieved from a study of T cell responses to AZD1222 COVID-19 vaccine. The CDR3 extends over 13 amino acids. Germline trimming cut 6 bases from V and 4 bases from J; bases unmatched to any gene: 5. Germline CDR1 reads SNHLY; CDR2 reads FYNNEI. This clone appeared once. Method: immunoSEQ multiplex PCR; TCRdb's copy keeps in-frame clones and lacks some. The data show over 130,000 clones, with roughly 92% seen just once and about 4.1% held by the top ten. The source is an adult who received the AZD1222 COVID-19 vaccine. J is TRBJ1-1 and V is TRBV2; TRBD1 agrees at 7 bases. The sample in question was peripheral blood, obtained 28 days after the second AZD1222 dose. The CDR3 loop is CASSPNRGTEAFF. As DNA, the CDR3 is TGTGCCAGCAGCCCTAACAGGGGCACTGAAGCTTTCTTT.